In this sample, the clone carrying this T cell receptor beta chain turned up many times. The antigen remains undetermined. Patients with uncontrolled infections, other autoimmune diseases, pregnancy or lactation were excluded. Trimming cost V 3 bases and J 6 bases, with 5 bases left between them. The CDR3 loop spans 12 amino acids. This entry comes from a study of T cells in Graves' hyperthyroidism and ophthalmopathy. Turning to the study itself: Peripheral blood sampling occurred at initial diagnosis, before any treatment. Study-wide points: Model predictions of ophthalmopathy came a median approximately 6.5 months before onset.

TCR beta CDR3 regions were amplified from RNA transcripts. HTBI primers drove first-round RT-PCR of the TCR CDR3. TCRdb processed the multiplex PCR reads anew with MiXCR; each CDR3 protein has one entry. This table has some 560,000 distinct CDR3 sequences, 15% to 17% appearing once. The chain has TRBV12-3 or TRBV12-4 and TRBJ2-2; D call uncertain. The sample comprised blood. The clonotype originates from a woman aged 25 to 39 with Graves' hyperthyroidism. This chain's CDR3 is CASSLDPGELFF. The DNA for the CDR3 is TGTGCCAGCAGTTTGGACCCCGGGGAGCTGTTTTTT.